The T cell receptor beta chain described here comes from a study of post-analysis software for immune sequencing data. Overall study context: The cohort encompassed relapsing-remitting, secondary progressive and progressive-relapsing multiple sclerosis disease courses. Whole-study results and caveats: In patients, TRBV5-6, TRBV5-1 and TRBV20-1 belonged to roughly five TRBV segments found more frequently than in controls.

Unique-molecular-identifier-tagged TCR beta cDNA libraries were used. TCRdb called the PCR reads again in MiXCR, with one record for every CDR3 protein. Of 820,000 or so distinct CDR3 sequences detected, approximately 57% appear once; the ten largest clones hold roughly 4.4%. Germline-derived CDR1 and CDR2 are SGHRS and YFSETQ. Unmatched junction bases numbered 3, after V lost 7 bases and J lost 6 bases. The CDR3 consists of 13 residues. This clonotype was detected a few times. Its target is unknown. This sequence originates from a girl aged 5 to 17 with multiple sclerosis. Sequencing was performed on blood. This rearrangement joins TRBV5-1 to TRBJ2-1; TRBD2 agrees at 11 bases. Here the CDR3 reads CASGLAGGNEQFF. The CDR3 DNA reads as TGCGCCAGCGGGCTAGCGGGAGGCAATGAGCAGTTCTTC.